Shown below are 28 T cell receptor beta chains from a single sample sequenced in a study of Ad26.COV2.S vaccination and SARS-CoV-2 variants. Treatment defined: around 19 received Ad26.COV2.S at low or high dose, single or two shots; about 5 received placebo; per-sample allocation not given. At day 63 after the first vaccine or placebo injection, samples were drawn. Here immunoSEQ multiplex PCR was the method, and the copy in TCRdb shows in-frame clones only, minus some. The table shows about 390,000 clones, with about nine tenths occurring only once. This material consisted of peripheral blood, taken in a trial of Ad26.COV2.S vaccine versus placebo. The receptors here all came from a person between 18 and 60 years old who received the Ad26.COV2.S COVID-19 vaccine or a placebo.

V usage is TRBV5-1 and J usage is TRBJ1-2; D remains unclear. CDR3 length: 14 residues. The germline CDR1 and CDR2 sequences are SGHRS and YFSETQ. Deletions cut 0 bases from V and 5 bases from J, with 11 bases between. This CDR3 reads CASSLVRPEYGYTF. The CDR3 DNA follows: TGCGCCAGCAGCTTGGTCAGGCCCGAATATGGCTACACCTTC.

The CDR3 bases are TGTGCCAGCAGCCCGCGGGTTTTTGGGGGGAACACTGAAGCTTTCTTT. As protein: CASSPRVFGGNTEAFF. V usage is TRBV7-9 and J usage is TRBJ1-1; a possible D gene is TRBD1 (5 bases). Germline assignment: CDR1 SEHNR and CDR2 FQNEAQ (reference sequence). The ends were cut back, 5 bases at V and 1 base at J, with 17 bases in the middle. The CDR3 extends over 16 amino acids.

This clone was seen a handful of times. The rearrangement uses TRBV4-3 and TRBJ1-2, with D possibly TRBD1 on 6 matching bases. The CDR3 is 15 amino acids. Germline V gene sequence: CDR1 LGHNA, CDR2 YSLEER. Trimming took 0 bases from V and 4 from J, leaving 12 bases between them. In DNA form, the CDR3 reads TGCGCCAGCAGCCAAGAGGCAGGACAGCCCTATGGCTACACCTTC. Its protein is CASSQEAGQPYGYTF.

This clone appeared once. The chain combines TRBV5-1 with TRBJ2-1, with TRBD2 matching over 13 bases. The CDR3 totals 15 residues. With 4 bases clipped from V and 8 bases from J, the junction kept 6 bases outside the gene matches. From germline, CDR1 is SGHRS and CDR2 YFSETQ. The DNA of the CDR3 is TGCGCCAGCAGCCCTACTAGCGGGGGGGCACATGAGCAGTTCTTC. This translates into CASSPTSGGAHEQFF.

The chain links TRBV19 to TRBJ1-1, with D hard to call. Trimming took off 6 bases at V and 4 bases at J, with 15 bases between the two ends. The CDR3 extends over 14 amino acids. Germline V CDR1 and CDR2: LNHDA, SQIVND (reference sequence). CDR3 nucleotide sequence: TGTGCCAGTAGAATCAACGGACCCACCACTGAAGCTTTCTTT. This gives the protein CASRINGPTTEAFF.

The chain links TRBV19 to TRBJ2-3, with 12 bases identical to TRBD2. In germline, CDR1 is LNHDA, CDR2 SQIVND (reference sequence). The CDR3 covers 18 residues. V shed 0 bases, J shed 3 bases, and the junction held 7 bases outside the gene matches. The DNA of the CDR3 is TGTGCCAGTAGTATAGACCTCTCTAGCGGGGGGGCAACAGATACGCAGTATTTT. It is translated as CASSIDLSSGGATDTQYF.

This rearrangement joins TRBV7-9 to TRBJ2-7; D is possibly TRBD1 or TRBD2 (5 bases each). Looked up from germline, CDR1 is SEHNR and CDR2 is FQNEAQ (reference sequence). CDR3 length: 13 residues. Trimming left V 5 bases short and J 5 bases short, with 13 bases between. CDR3 amino acids: CASSHAGAHEQYF. The CDR3 DNA follows: TGTGCCAGCAGCCATGCCGGGGCCCACGAGCAGTACTTC.

This chain connects TRBV5-1 to TRBJ1-1; D may be TRBD1 (5 bases). V lost 5 bases and J 0 bases, leaving 23 bases between the germline ends. Germline CDR1 reads SGHRS; CDR2 reads YFSETQ. The length of the CDR3 is 18 residues. The CDR3 DNA reads TGCGCCAGCAGGAGCTCGGAGGGGCGAAGGAGAATGAACACTGAAGCTTTCTTT. This codes for CASRSSEGRRRMNTEAFF.

V usage is TRBV6-1 and J usage is TRBJ1-1; the D is unclear. The CDR3 runs to 14 residues. Germline V gene sequence: CDR1 MNHNS, CDR2 SASEGT. V was trimmed by 2 bases and J by 0 bases, leaving 7 bases between them. CDR3 coding DNA: TGTGCCAGCAGTGAATACGTCTTGAACACTGAAGCTTTCTTT. Protein: CASSEYVLNTEAFF.

This clone is a singleton in its sample. V gene TRBV19 combines with J gene TRBJ2-7, with 11 bases lining up with TRBD2. This CDR3 spans 17 amino acids. The germline gives CDR1 LNHDA, CDR2 SQIVND (reference sequence). Trimming at V came to 3 bases and at J to 0 bases, leaving 7 bases not matched to a gene. The CDR3 region is CASSIRSTSGDSYEQYF. In DNA, the CDR3 is TGTGCCAGTAGTATCCGATCGACTAGCGGGGACTCCTACGAGCAGTACTTC.

CDR3 in DNA: TGCGCCAGCAGCACCGACGGTAACTATGGCTACACCTTC. Protein sequence: CASSTDGNYGYTF. The J gene is TRBJ1-2, the V gene TRBV5-1; D not resolved. Trimming cost V 4 bases and J 1 base, with 8 bases left between them. The CDR3 is made up of 13 amino acids. Germline loops: CDR1 SGHRS, CDR2 YFSETQ.

The V and J genes are TRBV4-1 and TRBJ2-3; D gene unclear. The germline V gene has CDR1 MGHRA and CDR2 YSYEKL. The germline V and J ends were trimmed by 5 bases and 6 bases, with 18 bases remaining between them. The CDR3 loop spans 15 amino acids. CDR3 sequence reads: CASSLGKGIKDTQYF. The CDR3 nucleotides are TGCGCCAGCAGCTTGGGCAAGGGTATTAAGGATACGCAGTATTTT.

This clone was seen only once. The genes are TRBV10-3 and TRBJ1-2, with D tentatively TRBD1 (5 bases). This CDR3 is 13 amino acids long. Germline V gene lookup returns CDR1 ENHRY and CDR2 SYGVKD. V was cut by 2 bases and J by 4 bases, with 8 bases left in between. The CDR3 DNA reads TGTGCCATCAGTGAGATGGGGCCCTATGGCTACACCTTC. The encoded protein is CAISEMGPYGYTF.

The rearrangement joins TRBV6-5 to TRBJ1-5, with TRBD1 as a possible D gene (5 bases). V lost 2 bases and J lost 2, with 10 bases in between. The CDR3 length is 15 residues. Germline CDR1 reads MNHEY; CDR2 reads SVGAGI. The CDR3 sequence is CASSYGRAGNQPQHF. The CDR3 DNA is TGTGCCAGCAGTTACGGCAGGGCTGGCAATCAGCCCCAGCATTTT.

The rearrangement uses TRBV4-1 and TRBJ2-5, with 7 bases fitting TRBD1. V was clipped by 3 bases and J by 1 base; unmatched bases: 8. The CDR3 sequence is 16 residues long. Per germline, CDR1 MGHRA and CDR2 YSYEKL. The CDR3 sequence is CASSQEPRDSQETQYF. The CDR3 region has the DNA TGCGCCAGCAGCCAGGAACCTAGGGACAGCCAAGAGACCCAGTACTTC.

The chain links TRBV6-5 to TRBJ2-1; TRBD1 matches at 8 bases. CDR1 MNHEY and CDR2 SVGAGI come from the germline V gene. The CDR3 sequence is 14 residues long. The trim removed 7 bases at V and 7 bases at J, leaving 9 bases unmatched. CDR3 sequence: CASKIEQGVNEQFF. DNA of the CDR3: TGTGCCAGCAAGATTGAACAGGGGGTAAATGAGCAGTTCTTC.

With respect to this clone: This specimen includes other DNA sequences encoding the same CDR3. The CDR3 here is CASSSYGNQPQHF. The CDR3 coding sequence is TGTGCCAGCAGTTCCTACGGCAATCAGCCCCAGCATTTT. V usage is TRBV6-5 and J usage is TRBJ1-5; D remains ambiguous. The CDR3 is 13 amino acids. V lost 4 bases, J lost 2 bases, and 6 bases lay in between. Germline values: CDR1 MNHEY, CDR2 SVGAGI.

This clone was observed a single time. The chain links TRBV5-5 to TRBJ1-1, with 7 bases matching TRBD1. The length of the CDR3 is 14 residues. Unmatched junction bases numbered 3, after V lost 4 bases and J lost 0 bases. Germline CDR1 and CDR2: SGHKS and YYEKEE (reference sequence). The CDR3 nucleotides read TGTGCCAGCAGCGCGGGACAGATGAACACTGAAGCTTTCTTT. Translation: CASSAGQMNTEAFF.

This rearrangement joins TRBV19 to TRBJ1-6; D is ambiguous. The CDR3 totals 14 residues. The germline gives CDR1 LNHDA, CDR2 SQIVND (reference sequence). V was shortened by 8 bases and J by 14 bases, with 22 bases between the two germline ends. CDR3 region: CASQEGAGPWALHF. The DNA for the CDR3 is TGTGCCAGTCAGGAAGGTGCAGGCCCCTGGGCCCTCCACTTT.

This sequence joins TRBV2 and TRBJ2-7; no definite D call. CDR1 is SNHLY and CDR2 is FYNNEI in the germline V gene. This CDR3 is 12 amino acids long. V was pared by 1 base and J by 4 bases, with 5 bases between. The CDR3 DNA sequence: TGTGCCAGCAGTGAAGGGTTTTACGAGCAGTACTTC. This sequence encodes CASSEGFYEQYF. The complete variable domain, with remaining parts taken from reference TRBV2 and TRBJ2-7, reads EPEVTQTPSHQVTQMGQEVILRCVPISNHLYFYWYRQILGQKVEFLVSFYNNEISEKSEIFDDQFSVERPDGSNFTLKIRSTKLEDSAMYFCASSEGFYEQYFGPGTRLTVT.

The J gene is TRBJ2-2, the V gene TRBV2, with 9 bases aligning to TRBD1. V shed 6 bases and J 6 bases; nucleotides not matched to a gene: 5. From germline, CDR1 is SNHLY and CDR2 FYNNEI. CDR3 size: 14 residues. Written as DNA, the CDR3 is TGTGCCAGCAGGACAGGGGGGGGCCCCGGGGAGCTGTTTTTT. This codes for CASRTGGGPGELFF.

The rearrangement joins TRBV7-2 to TRBJ2-1; no clear D. V lost 5 bases and J lost 1, with 12 bases in between. The CDR3 is made up of 15 amino acids. Germline lookup yields CDR1 SGHTA and CDR2 FQGNSA. CDR3 protein: CASSEGPFSYNEQFF. CDR3 in DNA: TGTGCCAGCAGCGAAGGCCCGTTTTCCTACAATGAGCAGTTCTTC.

This chain links TRBV4-1 with TRBJ2-7; D perhaps matches TRBD2 (5 bases). The V end lost 2 bases, the J end lost 4 bases, and 15 bases lay between the germline ends. From germline, CDR1 is MGHRA and CDR2 YSYEKL. This CDR3 is 15 amino acids long. CDR3 sequence reads: CASSQILTGSYEQYF. CDR3 DNA: TGCGCCAGCAGCCAAATCCTTACGGGGTCTTACGAGCAGTACTTC.

V usage is TRBV7-9 and J usage is TRBJ1-2; 10 bases agree with TRBD1. The V segment lost 5 bases and the J segment 8 bases; nucleotides outside the gene matches: 11. The germline CDR1 and CDR2 sequences are SEHNR and FQNEAQ (reference sequence). CDR3 length equals 15 residues. CDR3 sequence: CASSAPRTGGWGYTF. Here the CDR3 DNA reads TGTGCCAGCAGCGCACCCAGGACAGGGGGGTGGGGCTACACCTTC. Complete variable domain (other parts from reference TRBV7-9 and TRBJ1-2): DTGVSQNPRHKITKRGQNVTFRCDPISEHNRLYWYRQTLGQGPEFLTYFQNEAQLEKSRLLSDRFSAERPKGSFSTLEIQRTEQGDSAMYLCASSAPRTGGWGYTFGSGTRLTVV.

The chain couples TRBV6-2 or TRBV6-3 to TRBJ2-7; 7 bases are shared with TRBD2. V shed 2 bases and J 2 bases; nucleotides not matched to a gene: 6. The germline CDR1 and CDR2 sequences are MNHEY and SVGEGT. This CDR3 is built from 15 residues. DNA of the CDR3: TGTGCCAGCAGTTACGGAGCGGGGATACCCTACGAGCAGTACTTC. This gives the protein CASSYGAGIPYEQYF.

The J gene is TRBJ1-3, the V gene TRBV5-6; 7 bases agree with TRBD1. Germline trimming cut 5 bases from V and 7 bases from J; bases unmatched to any gene: 12. The CDR3 covers 15 residues. The germline gives CDR1 SGHDT, CDR2 YYEEEE. CDR3 nucleotides: TGTGCCAGCAGATACGGACCGGCAGGGGGGAACACCATATATTTT. Translation: CASRYGPAGGNTIYF.

This clone was counted a single time. The chain is built from TRBV9 and TRBJ1-1; D remains unclear. Trimming shortened V by 0 bases and J by 4 bases, and 16 bases separated the two germline ends. The germline V gene has CDR1 SGDLS and CDR2 YYNGEE. The length of the CDR3 is 16 residues. The CDR3 sequence: CASSVADDLYVTEAFF. Here the CDR3 DNA reads TGTGCCAGCAGCGTAGCGGATGATCTATACGTCACTGAAGCTTTCTTT.

The CDR3 DNA follows: TGCGCCAGCAGCCAAGAAAGGGGCTATGGCTACACCTTC. Residues: CASSQERGYGYTF. This sequence joins TRBV4-1 and TRBJ1-2; D may be TRBD1 (5 bases). Germline loops: CDR1 MGHRA, CDR2 YSYEKL. The CDR3 runs to 13 residues. Trimming shortened V by 0 bases and J by 4 bases, and 6 bases separated the two germline ends.